The 20 T cell receptor beta chains below come from one sample, sequenced in a study of chronic HIV infection and antiretroviral therapy. From the 5' RACE reads, TCRdb called clonotypes with MiXCR, one entry per CDR3 protein. The sample records 30,000 to 45,000 distinct CDR3 sequences, 8.2% being singletons. The material sequenced was peripheral blood. These receptors were taken from an adult who had HIV and had not received antiretroviral therapy, or was an uninfected healthy control (not recorded which).

V is TRBV29-1 and J is TRBJ1-4; D gene unclear. Germline values: CDR1 SQVTM, CDR2 ANQGSEA. Trimming pared 4 bases from V and 3 bases from J, leaving 9 bases between. The CDR3 length is 13 residues. In DNA form, the CDR3 reads TGCAGCGTTGGACATCCGGCTAATGAAAAACTGTTTTTT. As protein: CSVGHPANEKLFF.

This clonotype has only a few counts. The chain combines TRBV2 with TRBJ1-5, with D possibly TRBD1 on 6 matching bases. CDR1 and CDR2 from the germline V gene are SNHLY and FYNNEI. CDR3 length: 14 residues. V dropped 6 bases and J dropped 3 bases, with 12 bases sitting between them. CDR3 coding DNA: TGTGCCAGCAGGGTTACAGGGTTCAATCAGCCCCAGCATTTT. Translated: CASRVTGFNQPQHF.

In this sample, this clonotype turned up many times. This chain uses TRBV7-6 with TRBJ2-3, with 9 bases aligning to TRBD1. CDR1 is SGHVS and CDR2 is FNYEAQ in the germline V gene. Losses at the gene ends were 5 bases for V and 4 bases for J; bases not matched to a gene: 1. This CDR3 is built from 13 residues. The CDR3 region is CASSRDRADTQYF. The CDR3, as DNA: TGTGCCAGCAGCCGGGACAGGGCAGATACGCAGTATTTT.

The chain joins TRBV29-1 to TRBJ2-3, with a weak D call TRBD2 (7 bases). Germline V CDR1 and CDR2: SQVTM, ANQGSEA. V lost 5 bases and J 1 base, leaving 16 bases between the germline ends. The length of the CDR3 is 15 residues. CDR3 sequence reads: CSVSGGTRGTDTQYF. Written as DNA, the CDR3 is TGCAGCGTTTCCGGGGGGACACGGGGCACAGATACGCAGTATTTT.

This clonotype was observed a few times. This chain links TRBV10-3 with TRBJ2-2; D is uncertain. The ends were cut back, 2 bases at V and 5 bases at J, with 9 bases in the middle. The CDR3 extends over 14 amino acids. Germline CDR1 reads ENHRY; CDR2 reads SYGVKD. CDR3 in DNA: TGTGCCATCAGTGAGCCTAGTAGGACCGGGGAGCTGTTTTTT. As protein: CAISEPSRTGELFF.

This clonotype appeared many times. The rearrangement uses TRBV25-1 and TRBJ2-7; tentative D call: TRBD2 (6 bases). The CDR3 spans 15 residues. V was trimmed by 2 bases and J by 1 base, leaving 12 bases between them. Germline V gene sequence: CDR1 MGHDK, CDR2 SYGVNS. Written as DNA, the CDR3 is TGTGCCAGCAGTGAAGTAGGGGAGGCTTCCTACGAGCAGTACTTC. Translation gives CASSEVGEASYEQYF.

In this sample, this clonotype turned up a few times. The genes are TRBV2 and TRBJ1-4; a possible D gene is TRBD1 (6 bases). The V end was cut by 7 bases, the J end by 5 bases, with 17 bases between. The CDR3 is 15 residues long. Per the germline V gene, CDR1 is SNHLY and CDR2 is FYNNEI. The CDR3 bases are TGTGCCAGCAATAAAGGCAACAGGGTGAATGAAAAACTGTTTTTT. Residues: CASNKGNRVNEKLFF.

This clonotype has only a few counts. A far larger clone lies a single base away; this is likely a read error. The rearrangement joins TRBV25-1 to TRBJ1-6; no firm D call. CDR1 MGHDK and CDR2 SYGVNS come from the germline V gene. This CDR3 has 12 residues. Trimming removed 6 bases at V and 0 bases at J, with 0 bases between. The CDR3 is CASSSYNSPLHF. Here the CDR3 DNA reads TGTGCCAGCAGCTCCTATAATTCACCCCTCCACTTT.

This clonotype was counted many times. This chain uses TRBV6-4 with TRBJ2-2, with 10 bases identical to TRBD2. The germline V gene has CDR1 MRHNA and CDR2 SNTAGT. CDR3 length: 15 amino acids. The junction had 1 base not matched to a gene; V was cut back by 3 bases and J by 3 bases. CDR3 coding DNA: TGTGCCAGCAGTGAGCTAGCGGGAGACACCGGGGAGCTGTTTTTT. It encodes CASSELAGDTGELFF.

This clonotype was detected only a few times. The chain is built from TRBV29-1 and TRBJ2-1; D is perhaps TRBD1 (5 bases). Trimming removed 6 bases from V and 9 bases from J, with 21 bases in between. The CDR3 covers 14 residues. Germline loops: CDR1 SQVTM, CDR2 ANQGSEA. The CDR3 here is CSVPKVWGSGEQFF. The CDR3 DNA follows: TGCAGCGTCCCTAAGGTGTGGGGCTCGGGTGAGCAGTTCTTC.

At least ten counts were recorded for this clonotype. The chain couples TRBV2 to TRBJ2-7; no reliable D call. The germline V and J ends were trimmed by 4 bases and 7 bases, with 14 bases remaining between them. CDR3 length equals 13 residues. Germline V gives CDR1 SNHLY, CDR2 FYNNEI. This CDR3 reads CASSARFLPEQYF. CDR3 bases: TGTGCCAGCAGTGCCAGGTTCTTACCGGAGCAGTACTTC.

This clonotype was seen ten or more times. The J gene is TRBJ2-7, the V gene TRBV28; D is unclear. The CDR3 has 13 amino acids. Germline V gene lookup returns CDR1 MDHEN and CDR2 SYDVKM. With 9 bases removed from V and 3 bases from J, the gap between germline ends came to 15 bases. CDR3: CASCAVSYYEQYF. CDR3 nucleotides: TGTGCCAGTTGCGCCGTATCTTACTACGAGCAGTACTTC.

The chain links TRBV27 to TRBJ1-1; no definite D call. This CDR3 spans 13 amino acids. V dropped 6 bases and J dropped 4 bases, with 12 bases sitting between them. CDR1 and CDR2 (germline): MNHEY, SMNVEV (reference sequence). DNA of the CDR3: TGTGCCAGCAGCCCCCTAGCAGGCACTGAAGCTTTCTTT. Translation: CASSPLAGTEAFF.

In its sample, this clonotype was seen a few times. J is TRBJ2-7 and V is TRBV28, with 8 bases matching TRBD2. In germline, CDR1 is MDHEN, CDR2 SYDVKM. The V and J ends lost 4 bases and 4 bases, in that order; junction bases with no gene match: 12. The CDR3 totals 16 residues. The CDR3 nucleotides read TGTGCCAGCAGTTCCCCTTCTGGGCTAGCGGGTTACGAGCAGTACTTC. Its translation is CASSSPSGLAGYEQYF. The variable domain in full, completed from reference TRBV28 and TRBJ2-7, reads DVKVTQSSRYLVKRTGEKVFLECVQDMDHENMFWYRQDPGLGLRLIYFSYDVKMKEKGDIPEGYSVSREKKERFSLILESASTNQTSMYLCASSSPSGLAGYEQYFGPGTRLTVT.

This sequence joins TRBV28 and TRBJ1-1, with a possible D match to TRBD1 (5 bases). From germline, CDR1 is MDHEN and CDR2 SYDVKM. The CDR3 runs to 14 residues. V gave up 8 bases and J gave up 3 bases, with 16 bases separating them. CDR3 bases: TGTGCCAGCGGGGGTCGGGGGGTATACACTGAAGCTTTCTTT. Amino acid sequence: CASGGRGVYTEAFF.

On this clonotype itself: Compared with germline, one end of the junction differs, possibly owing to a read error. The J gene is TRBJ2-3, the V gene TRBV12-3 or TRBV12-4; D gene uncertain. This CDR3 has 12 amino acids. The CDR3 protein is CARSFVGDTQYF. In DNA, the CDR3 is TGTGCCAGGAGTTTCGTAGGGGATACGCAGTATTTT.

This clonotype was picked up many times. The chain carries TRBV28 and TRBJ1-3; D unclear. The CDR3 extends over 15 amino acids. V lost 3 bases and J lost 2, with 11 bases in between. Germline loops: CDR1 MDHEN, CDR2 SYDVKM. Here the CDR3 reads CASSLYQATGNTIYF. The CDR3 DNA sequence: TGTGCCAGCAGTTTGTATCAGGCCACTGGAAACACCATATATTTT.

The rearrangement uses TRBV30 and TRBJ2-5; 7 positions agree with TRBD2. CDR1 is GTSNPN, CDR2 SVGIG, per germline (reference sequence). This CDR3 region has 12 residues. Trimming took 4 bases from V and 1 from J; bases not matched to a gene: 0. The CDR3 region has the DNA TGTGCCTGGACTAGCGGCCAAGAGACCCAGTACTTC. It specifies CAWTSGQETQYF.

This rearrangement joins TRBV20-1 to TRBJ1-5; the D is unclear. The CDR3 is 11 residues long. Trimming pared 6 bases from V and 6 bases from J, leaving 9 bases between. CDR1 is DFQATT and CDR2 is SNEGSKA in the germline V gene (reference sequence). This chain's CDR3 is CSAADSQPQHF. In DNA form, the CDR3 reads TGCAGTGCCGCAGATTCTCAGCCCCAGCATTTT.

This clonotype was observed a few times. The chain joins TRBV4-3 to TRBJ2-3; tentative D call: TRBD2 (5 bases). The germline V gene encodes CDR1 LGHNA and CDR2 YSLEER. The CDR3 spans 16 residues. V was cut by 2 bases and J by 1 base, with 13 bases left in between. The DNA for the CDR3 is TGCGCCAGCAGCCAAACTCCGCGGGTCCGCACAGATACGCAGTATTTT. Its protein product is CASSQTPRVRTDTQYF.